A selection of T cell receptor beta chains follows, all from one sample in a study of T-cell memory formation after mild COVID-19. TCRdb processed the 5' RACE reads anew with MiXCR; each CDR3 protein has one entry. Among some 250,000 distinct CDR3 sequences listed, over 9% were seen once. Input material: PBMCs or a T cell subset sorted from them (not recorded which). The source of these receptors is a man between 18 and 35 years old who had mild COVID-19 (a few samples of this study predate the infection). Cell type and time point are not known. CDR3s include the opening cysteine and the closing phenylalanine or tryptophan. A D gene is named only where the DNA matches it firmly. Some rows have no size entry. The others give once, few or many, or a class for an expanded clone.

V gene: TRBV6-1
J gene: TRBJ1-5
clone size: few
D gene: TRBD1
CDR3 protein: CASRQGNQPQHF
CDR3 DNA: TGTGCCAGCAGACAGGGGAATCAGCCCCAGCATTTT

V gene: TRBV5-4
J gene: TRBJ2-3
clone size: NA
D gene: TRBD2
CDR3 protein: CASSSGLAGEGTVGTQYF
CDR3 DNA: TGTGCCAGCAGCTCGGGACTAGCGGGGGAGGGGACAGTGGGTACGCAGTATTTT

V gene: TRBV5-1
J gene: TRBJ2-3
clone size: few
D gene: TRBD1
CDR3 protein: CASSLDRGTNTQYF
CDR3 DNA: TGCGCCAGCAGCTTGGACAGGGGTACAAATACGCAGTATTTT

V gene: TRBV3-1
J gene: TRBJ2-1
clone size: NA
D gene: NA
CDR3 protein: CASSQAYEQFF
CDR3 DNA: TGTGCCAGCAGCCAAGCTTATGAGCAGTTCTTC

V gene: TRBV3-1
J gene: TRBJ2-1
clone size: few
D gene: NA
CDR3 protein: CASSQVISYNEQFF
CDR3 DNA: TGTGCCAGCAGCCAAGTTATCTCCTACAATGAGCAGTTCTTC

V gene: TRBV23-1
J gene: TRBJ1-4
clone size: NA
D gene: TRBD1
CDR3 protein: CASSPHGTGGSTNEKLFF
CDR3 DNA: TGCGCCAGCAGTCCTCACGGGACAGGGGGGTCAACTAATGAAAAACTGTTTTTT

V gene: TRBV11-2
J gene: TRBJ2-1
clone size: few
D gene: TRBD2
CDR3 protein: CASSLAASGASYNEQFF
CDR3 DNA: TGTGCCAGCAGCTTAGCCGCTAGCGGGGCCTCCTACAATGAGCAGTTCTTC

V gene: TRBV5-1
J gene: TRBJ2-5
clone size: few
D gene: TRBD2
CDR3 protein: CASSWSGGASETQYF
CDR3 DNA: TGCGCCAGCAGCTGGAGCGGGGGGGCCTCGGAGACCCAGTACTTC

V gene: TRBV5-1
J gene: TRBJ2-4
clone size: medium-sized
D gene: NA
CDR3 protein: CASSLGQGGNIQYF
CDR3 DNA: TGCGCCAGCAGCTTGGGCCAGGGGGGAAACATTCAGTACTTC

V gene: TRBV6-5
J gene: TRBJ1-2
clone size: many
D gene: NA
CDR3 protein: CASRYRRTYGYTF
CDR3 DNA: TGTGCCAGCAGATACAGGAGGACCTATGGCTACACCTTC

V gene: TRBV5-1
J gene: TRBJ1-4
clone size: few
D gene: NA
CDR3 protein: CASSLDPTGEKLFF
CDR3 DNA: TGCGCCAGCAGCTTGGACCCCACGGGTGAAAAACTGTTTTTT

V gene: TRBV6-2/TRBV6-3
J gene: TRBJ1-1
clone size: few
D gene: NA
CDR3 protein: CASSFKRAWNTEAFF
CDR3 DNA: TGTGCCAGCAGTTTTAAACGGGCCTGGAACACTGAAGCTTTCTTT

V gene: TRBV5-6
J gene: TRBJ2-5
clone size: many
D gene: TRBD1
CDR3 protein: CASSSYRGQETQYF
CDR3 DNA: TGTGCCAGCAGCTCATACAGGGGGCAAGAGACCCAGTACTTC

V gene: TRBV7-9
J gene: TRBJ2-1
clone size: few
D gene: TRBD2
CDR3 protein: CASNVAGGPEEQFF
CDR3 DNA: TGTGCCAGCAACGTAGCGGGGGGGCCGGAGGAGCAGTTCTTC

V gene: TRBV5-4
J gene: TRBJ1-1
clone size: once
D gene: NA
CDR3 protein: CASSSTSGTNEAFF
CDR3 DNA: TGTGCCAGCAGCTCCACCTCCGGGACAAATGAAGCTTTCTTT

V gene: TRBV7-3
J gene: TRBJ2-3
clone size: many
D gene: NA
CDR3 protein: CASSFGLAADTQYF
CDR3 DNA: TGTGCCAGCAGCTTCGGGTTAGCGGCAGATACGCAGTATTTT

V gene: TRBV24-1
J gene: TRBJ2-3
clone size: few
D gene: NA
CDR3 protein: CATSDHTRGTTDTQYF
CDR3 DNA: TGTGCCACCAGTGATCACACTAGGGGTACCACAGATACGCAGTATTTT

V gene: TRBV4-3
J gene: TRBJ1-6
clone size: NA
D gene: NA
CDR3 protein: CASSQETTGHENSPLHF
CDR3 DNA: TGCGCCAGCAGCCAAGAGACCACGGGACACGAGAATTCACCCCTCCACTTT